This T cell receptor beta chain was captured in a study of T cells in Graves' hyperthyroidism and ophthalmopathy. Whole-study results and caveats: Ophthalmopathy was separated from stable hyperthyroidism by a 13 V-J model.

V lost 7 bases to trimming and J lost 4 bases, with 15 bases between them. The CDR3 totals 14 residues. Hyperthyroidism was newly diagnosed in patients aged 18 to 65 (duration under 2 months). There were TCR beta CDR3 regions amplified from RNA transcripts. The primer set for the first-round RT-PCR of the TCR CDR3 was HTBI. Using its own MiXCR run on the multiplex PCR reads, TCRdb lists one record per CDR3 protein. The data show around 190,000 distinct CDR3 sequences, roughly a sixth seen once. This clonotype was found many times. Its antigen remains unidentified. The chain employs TRBV12-3 or TRBV12-4 and TRBJ2-3; D is ambiguous. The origin of this receptor is a woman aged 45-60 years with Graves' hyperthyroidism. The sequenced sample consisted of blood. The CDR3 sequence: CASTPIAVADTQYF. In DNA form, the CDR3 reads TGTGCCAGCACCCCGATAGCAGTTGCAGATACGCAGTATTTT.